Listed below are T cell receptor beta chains from one sample, sequenced in a study of cytomegalovirus exposure and HLA in healthy donors. Produced via immunoSEQ multiplex PCR; TCRdb's table is partial and in-frame only. The data contain approximately 280,000 clones, 85% to 90% of them seen just once; the ten biggest clones take up 2% to 3%. The sequencing sample was made of PBMCs. The receptors shown here come from a woman aged 18-29 years in good health and CMV-seronegative. Both conserved end residues are part of each CDR3. The order of the fields is V gene, J gene, D gene, clone size, CDR3 length, CDR3 DNA, CDR3 protein. D genes are given only for firm matches. For some rows the clone size is stated as once, few or many, or as a class when expanded; others skip it.

TRBV30	TRBJ1-1	NA	NA	14	TGTGCCTGGAGGGGTGACAGAGTTTACACTGAAGCTTTCTTT	CAWRGDRVYTEAFF
TRBV2	TRBJ2-7	TRBD2	NA	13	TGTGCCAGCAGGACTAGCGGTGGGCTCGAGCAGTACTTC	CASRTSGGLEQYF
TRBV5-4	TRBJ1-1	TRBD1	NA	13	TGTGCCAGCACCAAACAGGGGGCTACTGAAGCTTTCTTT	CASTKQGATEAFF
TRBV11-2	TRBJ1-5	NA	NA	14	TGTGCCAGCAGCTTGAACAGGGTTAATCAGCCCCAGCATTTT	CASSLNRVNQPQHF
TRBV5-1	TRBJ2-5	NA	NA	13	TGCGCCAGCAGCCTTAGACTGGAAGAGACCCAGTACTTC	CASSLRLEETQYF
TRBV19	TRBJ2-5	TRBD1	NA	15	TGTGCCAGTACCGCTTCCAGGGGGCGACAGGAGACCCAGTACTTC	CASTASRGRQETQYF
TRBV29-1	TRBJ1-1	TRBD1	few	12	TGCAGCGTCGCCCAGGGGGACACTGAAGCTTTCTTT	CSVAQGDTEAFF
TRBV5-4	TRBJ1-1	TRBD1	NA	13	TGTGCCAGCAGCTTCGACAGGGGGTACCAAGCTTTCTTT	CASSFDRGYQAFF
TRBV19	TRBJ2-1	NA	NA	19	TGTGCCAGTAGTATAGTCGGGGGGACACTAGGTACCTCCTACAATGAGCAGTTCTTC	CASSIVGGTLGTSYNEQFF
TRBV7-2	TRBJ1-1	TRBD1	NA	13	TGTGCCAGCAACCCAGGGGGTAGGACTGAAGCTTTCTTT	CASNPGGRTEAFF
TRBV5-5	TRBJ1-6	NA	NA	13	TGTGCCGGAAGACAGACCTATAATTCACCCCTCCACTTT	CAGRQTYNSPLHF
TRBV30	TRBJ1-1	NA	NA	14	TGTGCCTGGAGTGCACAGCCTTTGAACACTGAAGCTTTCTTT	CAWSAQPLNTEAFF
TRBV18	TRBJ2-5	NA	NA	15	TGTGCCAGCTCATCAAAGACAGCGAGTCAAGAGACCCAGTACTTC	CASSSKTASQETQYF
TRBV5-1	TRBJ1-1	NA	once	15	TGCGCCAGCAGCTCAGAAGGGGTCTGGAACACTGAAGCTTTCTTT	CASSSEGVWNTEAFF
TRBV7-3	TRBJ2-1	TRBD2	NA	16	TGTGCCAGCAGCCTTAGCGGGGGGGCCTTTGAGAATGAGCAGTTCTTC	CASSLSGGAFENEQFF
TRBV6-1	TRBJ1-5	TRBD1	NA	14	TGTGCCAGCAGTGACGGACAGGGAACGCAGCCCCAGCATTTT	CASSDGQGTQPQHF
TRBV5-1	TRBJ1-1	NA	NA	14	TGCGCCAGCAGCTTGGACGGGAGCCAAACTGAAGCTTTCTTT	CASSLDGSQTEAFF
TRBV9	TRBJ1-2	TRBD1	once	15	TGTGCCAGCAGCCACTCCGGACAGGGTAACTATGGCTACACCTTC	CASSHSGQGNYGYTF
TRBV6-4	TRBJ2-3	NA	NA	13	TGTGCCAGCAGTGAGGGCCTACGGGATACGCAGTATTTT	CASSEGLRDTQYF
TRBV19	TRBJ1-1	NA	NA	11	TGTGCCAGTAGTATACAGGCTGAAGCTTTCTTT	CASSIQAEAFF
TRBV19	TRBJ2-7	NA	NA	14	TGTGCCAGTAGTATGCAGGACAGTTACTACGAGCAGTACTTC	CASSMQDSYYEQYF
TRBV4-1	TRBJ2-7	NA	few	14	TGCGCCAGCAGCCAAGAACACCAATCCTACGAGCAGTACTTC	CASSQEHQSYEQYF
TRBV5-6	TRBJ1-2	TRBD1	NA	17	TGTGCCAGCAGCCTAAAGACTCCAACAGGGGTGAATGGTGGCTACACCTTC	CASSLKTPTGVNGGYTF
TRBV19	TRBJ1-6	NA	NA	13	TGTGCCAGTAGGTCCGGTTTAAATTCACCCCTCCACTTT	CASRSGLNSPLHF
TRBV9	TRBJ1-6	NA	NA	15	TGTGCCAGCAGCGTAGGGGGGGCCTATAATTCACCCCTCCACTTT	CASSVGGAYNSPLHF
TRBV25-1	TRBJ1-2	NA	few	11	TGTGCCAGCACAGATTCCTATGGCTACACCTTC	CASTDSYGYTF
TRBV19	TRBJ1-1	NA	NA	13	TGTGCCAGTACCTGGGGGGGGCTGACTGAAGCTTTCTTT	CASTWGGLTEAFF
TRBV2	TRBJ2-7	TRBD1	NA	14	TGTGCCACTTCGGGACAGGTTAATGTTCGCGAGCAGTACTTC	CATSGQVNVREQYF
TRBV7-3	TRBJ2-7	NA	NA	16	TGTGCCAGCAGCTTGGGGGAGGTGACAGGGTACTACGAGCAGTACTTC	CASSLGEVTGYYEQYF
TRBV5-8	TRBJ1-2	TRBD1	once	15	TGTGCCAGCAGCCCAACAGGGGACCGTAACTATGGCTACACCTTC	CASSPTGDRNYGYTF
TRBV4-2	TRBJ2-1	TRBD2	NA	16	TGTGCCAGCAGCCACTCGCGGGGCGGGGGGGCGGATGAGCAGTTCTTC	CASSHSRGGGADEQFF
TRBV5-6	TRBJ2-7	TRBD1	once	14	TGTGCCAGCAGTCTCGGGACAGAAGACTACGAGCAGTACTTC	CASSLGTEDYEQYF
TRBV5-6	TRBJ2-7	TRBD1	NA	14	TGTGCCAGCAGCCCCGGGACAGGGTGGTACGAGCAGTACTTC	CASSPGTGWYEQYF
TRBV7-8	TRBJ2-3	TRBD1	NA	15	TGTGCCAGCAGCTTACAACAGGGGATTACAGATACGCAGTATTTT	CASSLQQGITDTQYF
TRBV7-9	TRBJ1-4	NA	once	16	TGTGCCAGCAGCCGGACCGTTAGGGGTACTAATGAAAAACTGTTTTTT	CASSRTVRGTNEKLFF
TRBV2	TRBJ1-4	NA	NA	16	TGTGCCAGCAGTGGTGTGCCCCTAGCAACTAATGAAAAACTGTTTTTT	CASSGVPLATNEKLFF
TRBV6-6	TRBJ2-1	NA	NA	14	TGTGCCAGCAGTCGGGTGGACAGCTACAATGAGCAGTTCTTC	CASSRVDSYNEQFF
TRBV5-4	TRBJ2-5	TRBD1	once	13	TGTGCCAGCAGCCCAGGACAGGGAGAGACCCAGTACTTC	CASSPGQGETQYF
TRBV15	TRBJ2-2	NA	NA	18	TGTGCCACCAGCAGAGATGGCTGGGGGGAGGGGGACACCGGGGAGCTGTTTTTT	CATSRDGWGEGDTGELFF
TRBV28	TRBJ1-3	NA	NA	17	TGTGCCAGCAGTACCGCAGACGTAGTAGTAGGGAGATACACCATATATTTT	CASSTADVVVGRYTIYF
TRBV6-5	TRBJ1-2	TRBD1	NA	14	TGTGCCAGCAGCTCCGTTACAGGGGTGGGTGGCTACACCTTC	CASSSVTGVGGYTF
TRBV2	TRBJ2-7	TRBD1	NA	16	TGTGCCAGCAGGTACCGGGACAGGGGGCTTTTGGGCGAGCAGTACTTC	CASRYRDRGLLGEQYF